These 14 T cell receptor beta chains were sequenced from one sample in a study of cytomegalovirus exposure and HLA in healthy donors. The PCR contained 60 Vbeta and 13 Jbeta primers. The protocol was immunoSEQ multiplex PCR, while the TCRdb copy is restricted to in-frame clones and leaves out a portion. The table shows 100,000 or so clones, with 67% occurring only once. Sequenced: PBMCs. These receptors originate from a man aged 30 to 39 in good health and CMV-seronegative.

The chain recombines TRBV28 with TRBJ1-2; TRBD1 agrees at 8 bases. The CDR3 is made up of 14 amino acids. Germline V lookup: CDR1 MDHEN, CDR2 SYDVKM. Trimming removed 5 bases from V and 3 bases from J; junction bases left unmatched: 5. CDR3 amino acids: CASSLGTGDYGYTF. Here the CDR3 DNA reads TGTGCCAGCAGTCTCGGGACAGGCGACTATGGCTACACCTTC.

The rearrangement uses TRBV7-2 and TRBJ2-7, with a tentative D call TRBD1 (6 bases). V gave up 6 bases and J gave up 2 bases, with 14 bases separating them. In germline, CDR1 is SGHTA, CDR2 FQGNSA. The CDR3 extends over 14 amino acids. This CDR3 is CASSHVGATYEQYF. The CDR3 nucleotides are TGTGCCAGCAGTCATGTGGGGGCCACCTACGAGCAGTACTTC.

The chain links TRBV7-9 to TRBJ1-4; unclear D gene. CDR3 length equals 12 residues. Looked up from germline, CDR1 is SEHNR and CDR2 is FQNEAQ (reference sequence). V lost 1 base and J 8 bases, leaving 5 bases between the germline ends. The CDR3 protein is CASSLGLEKLFF. The CDR3 DNA sequence: TGTGCCAGCAGCTTAGGTCTCGAAAAACTGTTTTTT.

V and J are TRBV30 and TRBJ2-5, with 15 bases fitting TRBD2. Matching the DNA end better, TRBJ2-7 makes the J call doubtful. Germline assignment: CDR1 GTSNPN and CDR2 SVGIG (reference sequence). The CDR3 length is 14 residues. Written as DNA, the CDR3 is TGTGCCCGTGGACTAGCGGGAGGGCCCTACGAGCAGTACTTC. Protein: CARGLAGGPYEQYF.

The V gene is TRBV6-5, the J gene TRBJ2-5, with 7 bases that match TRBD2. Trimming cost V 0 bases and J 6 bases; bases outside gene matches: 7. CDR3 size: 15 residues. CDR1 and CDR2 (germline): MNHEY, SVGAGI. CDR3 amino acids: CASSYSPGGEKTQYF. CDR3 bases: TGTGCCAGCAGTTACTCCCCGGGGGGTGAGAAGACCCAGTACTTC.

In DNA, the CDR3 is TGTGCCAGCGGATCCCTAGCGGGAGGGACAGATACGCAGTATTTT. Translating gives CASGSLAGGTDTQYF. V is TRBV7-3 and J is TRBJ2-3, with TRBD2 identical over 12 bases. Germline V lookup: CDR1 SGHTA, CDR2 FQGTGA. The V and J ends lost 8 bases and 3 bases, in that order; junction bases with no gene match: 6. This CDR3 region has 15 residues.

The chain links TRBV18 to TRBJ1-1, with TRBD1 matching over 7 bases. The trim removed 3 bases at V and 0 bases at J, leaving 1 base unmatched. The CDR3 runs to 14 residues. CDR1 KGHSH and CDR2 LQKENI come from the germline V gene. CDR3 sequence reads: CASSPGQLNTEAFF. CDR3 coding DNA: TGTGCCAGCTCACCGGGACAGTTGAACACTGAAGCTTTCTTT.

The chain joins TRBV18 to TRBJ2-7; 10 bases agree with TRBD1. With 6 bases clipped from V and 1 base from J, the junction kept 9 bases outside the gene matches. The CDR3 is made up of 16 amino acids. Germline V lookup: CDR1 KGHSH, CDR2 LQKENI. CDR3 amino acids: CASSYSPGQGSYEQYF. CDR3 DNA: TGTGCCAGCTCCTATAGTCCGGGACAGGGGTCCTACGAGCAGTACTTC.

The rearrangement uses TRBV19 and TRBJ2-1; 8 bases line up with TRBD1. The CDR3 runs 16 residues. The ends lost 7 bases at V and 0 bases at J; junction bases unmatched: 8. Germline CDR1 is LNHDA and CDR2 is SQIVND (reference sequence). The CDR3 DNA reads TGTGCCAGTAAAGGCTGGACAGGGAGCTCCTACAATGAGCAGTTCTTC. Translation: CASKGWTGSSYNEQFF.

This chain joins TRBV30 and TRBJ2-1, with a weak D call TRBD2 (6 bases). This CDR3 region has 14 residues. Trimming removed 2 bases from V and 4 bases from J, with 12 bases in between. The germline V gene has CDR1 GTSNPN and CDR2 SVGIG (reference sequence). CDR3 nucleotides: TGTGCCTGGAGTAGAGGCGGGACTTACAATGAGCAGTTCTTC. It translates to CAWSRGGTYNEQFF.

This clone was detected only once. The CDR3 reads CASSKRLAGNTDTQYF. CDR3 coding DNA: TGTGCCAGCAGCAAAAGACTAGCGGGGAACACAGATACGCAGTATTTT. This chain uses TRBV11-3 with TRBJ2-3; 11 bases are shared with TRBD2. The germline CDR1 and CDR2 sequences are SGHNT and YENEEA. CDR3 size: 16 residues. V shed 5 bases, J shed 2 bases, and the junction held 6 bases outside the gene matches.

The rearrangement joins TRBV19 to TRBJ2-1, with 8 bases matching TRBD1. CDR1 and CDR2 (germline): LNHDA, SQIVND (reference sequence). The CDR3 covers 16 residues. The V segment lost 5 bases and the J segment 6 bases; nucleotides outside the gene matches: 12. The CDR3 DNA reads TGTGCCAGTAGTCCCCGGACAGGGAATCCCCTCAATGAGCAGTTCTTC. Protein product: CASSPRTGNPLNEQFF.

The chain joins TRBV19 to TRBJ2-7; D unclear. Germline-derived CDR1 and CDR2 are LNHDA and SQIVND (reference sequence). CDR3 length: 14 residues. The V gene lost 4 bases and the J gene lost 6 bases, with 16 bases spanning the gap. CDR3 sequence (DNA): TGTGCCAGTAGTACCCTCGATCGGGTGCGCGAGCAGTACTTC. This codes for CASSTLDRVREQYF.

J is TRBJ1-5 and V is TRBV27; 7 bases are a match to TRBD1. V lost 3 bases, J lost 7 bases, and 15 bases stayed unmatched. Germline CDR1 and CDR2: MNHEY and SMNVEV (reference sequence). There are 17 residues in the CDR3. The CDR3 here is CASSLLGNRGAGQPQHF. DNA for the CDR3: TGTGCCAGCAGTTTGTTGGGAAACAGGGGAGCAGGGCAGCCCCAGCATTTT.